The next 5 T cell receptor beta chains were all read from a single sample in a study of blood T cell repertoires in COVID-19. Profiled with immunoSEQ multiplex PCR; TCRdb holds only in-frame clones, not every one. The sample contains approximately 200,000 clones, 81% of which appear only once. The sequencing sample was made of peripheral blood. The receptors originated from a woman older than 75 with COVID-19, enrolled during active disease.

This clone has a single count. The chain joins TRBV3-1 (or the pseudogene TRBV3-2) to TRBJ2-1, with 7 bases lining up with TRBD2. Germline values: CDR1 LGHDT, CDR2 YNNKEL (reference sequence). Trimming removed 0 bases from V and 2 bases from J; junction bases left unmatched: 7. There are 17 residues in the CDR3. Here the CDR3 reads CASSQDMGGSAYNEQFF. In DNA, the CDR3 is TGTGCCAGCAGCCAAGATATGGGGGGGTCCGCCTACAATGAGCAGTTCTTC.

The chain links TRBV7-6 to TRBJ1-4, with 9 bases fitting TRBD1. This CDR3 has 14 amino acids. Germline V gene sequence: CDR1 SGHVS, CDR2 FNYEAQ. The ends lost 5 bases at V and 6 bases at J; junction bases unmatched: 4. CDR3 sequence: CASSLQGAHEKLFF. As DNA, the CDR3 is TGTGCCAGCAGCCTACAGGGGGCACATGAAAAACTGTTTTTT.

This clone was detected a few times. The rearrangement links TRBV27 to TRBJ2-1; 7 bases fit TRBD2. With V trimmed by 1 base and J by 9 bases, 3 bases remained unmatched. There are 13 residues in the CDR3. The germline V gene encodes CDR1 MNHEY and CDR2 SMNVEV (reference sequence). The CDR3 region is CASSLYRGSEQFF. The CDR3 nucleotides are TGTGCCAGCAGTTTATATCGCGGGAGTGAGCAGTTCTTC.

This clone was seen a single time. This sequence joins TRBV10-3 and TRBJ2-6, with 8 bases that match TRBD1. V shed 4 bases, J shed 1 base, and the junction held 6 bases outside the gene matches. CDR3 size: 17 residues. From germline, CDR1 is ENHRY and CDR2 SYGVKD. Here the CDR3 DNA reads TGTGCCATCAGTGTACAGGGGGTCGGATCTGGGGCCAACGTCCTGACTTTC. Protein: CAISVQGVGSGANVLTF.

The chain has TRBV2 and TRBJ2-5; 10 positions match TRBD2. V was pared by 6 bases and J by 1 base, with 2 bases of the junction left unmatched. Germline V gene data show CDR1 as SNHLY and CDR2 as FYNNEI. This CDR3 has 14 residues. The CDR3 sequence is CASSLAGAQETQYF. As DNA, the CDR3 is TGTGCCAGCAGCCTAGCGGGAGCCCAAGAGACCCAGTACTTC.